These 29 T cell receptor beta chains share one sample of origin, sequenced in a study of T-cell reconstitution after alpha-beta-depleted transplantation in children. A TCRbeta library incorporating unique molecular identifiers was prepared. TCRdb re-derived calls from the PCR reads in MiXCR, one entry per CDR3 protein. The repertoire consists of 150,000 to 200,000 distinct CDR3 sequences, with 6.3% occurring once and the leading ten covering roughly 4.7%. The source material was PBMCs, sampled before TCRalphabeta/CD19-depleted stem cell transplant. These receptors originate from a girl under three years old with combined immunodeficiency, due to receive a stem cell transplant.

This clonotype was picked up many times. The DNA of the CDR3 is TGTGCCAGCAGCCTTACATTAGCGGGAGAGACGAATGAGCAGTTCTTC. Protein product: CASSLTLAGETNEQFF. The J gene is TRBJ2-1, the V gene TRBV4-2; TRBD2 matches at 9 bases. Germline assignment: CDR1 LGHNA and CDR2 YNFKEQ. J gave up 7 bases and V 4 bases, and 11 bases lay outside the gene matches. The CDR3 length is 16 residues.

This clonotype was detected many times. The CDR3 DNA reads TGTGCCAGCAGCCAAGAAGAGCGGGGGTGGGGAAATGAGCAGTTCTTC. It yields the protein CASSQEERGWGNEQFF. The J gene is TRBJ2-1, the V gene TRBV4-2, with 8 bases identical to TRBD2. Germline loops: CDR1 LGHNA, CDR2 YNFKEQ. CDR3 length equals 16 residues. Germline trimming cut 0 bases from V and 7 bases from J; bases unmatched to any gene: 8.

In its sample, this clonotype was seen once. Being one base from a much bigger clone, this may be a read error. The rearrangement uses TRBV5-1 and TRBJ2-7, with TRBD2 as a possible D gene (6 bases). The CDR3 runs to 14 residues. CDR1 is SGHRS and CDR2 is YFSETQ in the germline V gene. This chain's CDR3 is CASSFGSTSYDQYF. The CDR3 DNA reads as TGCGCCAGCAGCTTCGGAAGTACTAGCTACGATCAGTACTTC.

This clonotype was detected many times. The chain has TRBV4-2 and TRBJ2-7; 9 bases line up with TRBD1. CDR3 length: 17 amino acids. Germline-derived CDR1 and CDR2 are LGHNA and YNFKEQ. V lost 0 bases, J lost 6 bases, and 12 bases stayed unmatched. For the CDR3, the DNA is TGTGCCAGCAGCCAAGAGGCGACAGGGGGTCTTGGCTGCGAGCAGTACTTC. Amino acid sequence: CASSQEATGGLGCEQYF.

This clonotype appeared a few times. The gene calls are TRBV29-1 and TRBJ2-7, with 9 positions matching TRBD1. The CDR3 has 15 amino acids. V dropped 2 bases and J dropped 1; count of bases not matched to a gene: 6. Germline loops: CDR1 SQVTM, CDR2 ANQGSEA. The CDR3 spells CSVEYGDRVSYEQYF. CDR3 bases: TGCAGCGTTGAATACGGGGACAGGGTGTCCTACGAGCAGTACTTC.

This clonotype was found many times. The chain uses TRBV25-1 and TRBJ2-1; a weak D match, TRBD2 (5 bases). The germline gives CDR1 MGHDK, CDR2 SYGVNS. V was shortened by 3 bases and J by 0 bases, with 12 bases between the two germline ends. CDR3 length equals 16 residues. The CDR3 DNA is TGTGCCAGCAGTGAGAGGGTAGGGAGCTCCTACAATGAGCAGTTCTTC. Residues: CASSERVGSSYNEQFF.

The sample holds many counts of this clonotype. The V and J genes are TRBV29-1 and TRBJ2-2; D is perhaps TRBD2 (6 bases). Germline V gene data show CDR1 as SQVTM and CDR2 as ANQGSEA. CDR3 size: 14 residues. Trimming took 6 bases from V and 5 from J, leaving 16 bases between them. CDR3 sequence: CSVERRGGTGELFF. CDR3 DNA sequence: TGCAGCGTCGAGCGGCGGGGTGGGACCGGGGAGCTGTTTTTT.

This clonotype was seen a handful of times. This chain connects TRBV7-3 to TRBJ2-3; 9 positions agree with TRBD2. CDR1 SGHTA and CDR2 FQGTGA come from the germline V gene. Trimming removed 5 bases from V and 3 bases from J; junction bases left unmatched: 6. The CDR3 sequence is 15 residues long. Written as DNA, the CDR3 is TGTGCCAGCAGCCGTAGCGGGAGAAGAACAGATACGCAGTATTTT. Protein product: CASSRSGRRTDTQYF.

This clonotype was counted many times. V and J are TRBV7-9 and TRBJ1-2, with D possibly TRBD1 on 5 matching bases. There are 13 residues in the CDR3. Germline CDR1 and CDR2: SEHNR and FQNEAQ (reference sequence). Deletions cut 3 bases from V and 2 bases from J, with 7 bases between. The CDR3: CASSFTGNYGYTF. DNA of the CDR3: TGTGCCAGCAGCTTTACAGGCAACTATGGCTACACCTTC.

There are many counts of this clonotype. J is TRBJ1-2 and V is TRBV29-1, with 10 bases lining up with TRBD1. Germline V gives CDR1 SQVTM, CDR2 ANQGSEA. V gave up 0 bases and J gave up 4 bases; unmatched junction bases: 5. The CDR3 loop spans 15 amino acids. The CDR3: CSVEDGGTGAYGYTF. CDR3 coding DNA: TGCAGCGTTGAAGATGGTGGGACAGGGGCCTATGGCTACACCTTC. Together with reference TRBV29-1 and TRBJ1-2, the CDR3 gives the full variable domain: SAVISQKPSRDICQRGTSLTIQCQVDSQVTMMFWYRQQPGQSLTLIATANQGSEATYESGFVIDKFPISRPNLTFSTLTVSNMSPEDSSIYLCSVEDGGTGAYGYTFGSGTRLTVV.

This clonotype came up many times. The gene calls are TRBV7-8 and TRBJ2-3; D not resolved. The length of the CDR3 is 15 residues. Germline CDR1 reads SGHVS; CDR2 reads FQNEAQ. Trimming pared 5 bases from V and 6 bases from J, leaving 18 bases between. DNA for the CDR3: TGTGCCAGCAGCCGCCTACGGCTAGTTCCGGATACGCAGTATTTT. Protein product: CASSRLRLVPDTQYF.

This clonotype was seen repeatedly, ten times or more. This sequence joins TRBV27 and TRBJ2-1; D perhaps matches TRBD1 (6 bases). Germline CDR1 is MNHEY and CDR2 is SMNVEV (reference sequence). The CDR3 runs 14 residues. V lost 6 bases to trimming and J lost 1 base, with 10 bases between them. CDR3: CASSEGVSYNEQFF. CDR3 coding DNA: TGTGCCAGCAGCGAGGGGGTTTCCTACAATGAGCAGTTCTTC.

This clonotype was found a few times. This chain joins TRBV4-2 and TRBJ2-5, with TRBD2 matching over 10 bases. The CDR3 covers 15 residues. V dropped 4 bases and J dropped 4; count of bases not matched to a gene: 6. The V gene's germline CDR1 is LGHNA and CDR2 YNFKEQ. The CDR3 reads CASSPWRLAGETQYF. DNA of the CDR3: TGTGCCAGCAGCCCGTGGCGACTAGCGGGAGAGACCCAGTACTTC.

This clonotype was recorded many times. The genes are TRBV29-1 and TRBJ2-7; perhaps TRBD1 as D (5 bases). V was shortened by 1 base and J by 1 base, with 11 bases between the two germline ends. Germline V CDR1 and CDR2: SQVTM, ANQGSEA. The CDR3 extends over 14 amino acids. CDR3 region: CSVEATTESYEQYF. The CDR3 DNA reads TGCAGCGTTGAAGCCACGACAGAATCCTACGAGCAGTACTTC.

This clonotype was seen repeatedly, ten times or more. The rearrangement joins TRBV25-1 to TRBJ2-7; TRBD2 might be the D (6 bases). Germline V CDR1 and CDR2: MGHDK, SYGVNS. This CDR3 has 13 residues. Trimming cost V 6 bases and J 7 bases, with 16 bases left between them. CDR3 protein: CASRATGVEEQYF. The CDR3 region has the DNA TGTGCCAGCAGGGCGACGGGGGTTGAGGAGCAGTACTTC.

This clonotype has at least ten counts. V usage is TRBV7-9 and J usage is TRBJ1-2; D not certain. The CDR3 sequence is 16 residues long. Germline lookup yields CDR1 SEHNR and CDR2 FQNEAQ (reference sequence). V lost 5 bases, J lost 7 bases, and 23 bases lay in between. This CDR3 is CASSPPTDLLVAGYTF. DNA of the CDR3: TGTGCCAGCAGCCCACCTACGGACCTCTTGGTTGCTGGCTACACCTTC.

The table lists this clonotype with a few counts. The chain employs TRBV7-6 and TRBJ2-1, with no clear D. Trimming took off 5 bases at V and 4 bases at J, with 9 bases between the two ends. Germline CDR1 is SGHVS and CDR2 is FNYEAQ. The CDR3 loop spans 13 amino acids. This chain's CDR3 is CASSLDGYNEQFF. DNA for the CDR3: TGTGCCAGCAGCCTGGACGGATACAATGAGCAGTTCTTC.

This clonotype has at least ten counts. V usage is TRBV7-2 and J usage is TRBJ2-7; D is ambiguous. The germline V gene has CDR1 SGHTA and CDR2 FQGNSA. The CDR3 is 14 residues long. V lost 1 base, J lost 2 bases, and 9 bases lay in between. Here the CDR3 reads CASSLVEGTYEQYF. The CDR3 nucleotides are TGTGCCAGCAGCTTAGTGGAAGGGACCTACGAGCAGTACTTC.

This clonotype was detected many times. V and J are TRBV5-6 and TRBJ2-3; 10 bases are a match to TRBD2. The CDR3 sequence is 18 residues long. The germline V gene encodes CDR1 SGHDT and CDR2 YYEEEE. V lost 1 base to trimming and J lost 2 bases; unmatched junction nucleotides: 10. In DNA form, the CDR3 reads TGTGCCAGCAGCTTGACGGCTAGCGGGGGCCTATACACAGATACGCAGTATTTT. This sequence encodes CASSLTASGGLYTDTQYF.

This clonotype came up many times. The chain employs TRBV7-9 and TRBJ2-1; 7 bases are shared with TRBD1. This CDR3 comprises 13 residues. Germline V gives CDR1 SEHNR, CDR2 FQNEAQ (reference sequence). Trimming cost V 2 bases and J 14 bases; bases outside gene matches: 9. Here the CDR3 reads CASSLRMAGGEFF. CDR3 coding DNA: TGTGCCAGCAGCTTAAGGATGGCAGGGGGAGAGTTCTTC.

Many counts were recorded for this clonotype. V gene TRBV4-2 combines with J gene TRBJ2-5; D not certain. CDR1 LGHNA and CDR2 YNFKEQ come from the germline V gene. The V end lost 1 base, the J end lost 1 base, and 10 bases lay between the germline ends. The CDR3 spans 15 residues. The CDR3 nucleotides are TGTGCCAGCAGCCAAGTCAAGCAGGCCCAAGAGACCCAGTACTTC. It translates to CASSQVKQAQETQYF.

This clonotype was picked up many times. The chain carries TRBV27 and TRBJ2-5; D may be TRBD2 (5 bases). Germline V lookup: CDR1 MNHEY, CDR2 SMNVEV (reference sequence). Trimming cost V 7 bases and J 7 bases, with 13 bases left between them. CDR3 length equals 12 residues. The CDR3 DNA follows: TGTGCCAGCACCAACGGCCGGGGGACCCAGTACTTC. It codes for CASTNGRGTQYF.

This clonotype showed up many times. V is TRBV7-3 and J is TRBJ2-1, with D possibly called TRBD1 or TRBD2 (5 bases each). The length of the CDR3 is 15 residues. Deletions cut 3 bases from V and 0 bases from J, with 9 bases between. Germline V CDR1 and CDR2: SGHTA, FQGTGA. The CDR3 spells CASSLGDPSYNEQFF. The CDR3 DNA reads TGTGCCAGCAGCTTGGGGGATCCCTCCTACAATGAGCAGTTCTTC.

This clonotype was seen at least ten times. The chain recombines TRBV7-9 with TRBJ2-1; D is ambiguous. This CDR3 contains 13 residues. Trimming shortened V by 5 bases and J by 0 bases, and 5 bases separated the two germline ends. Germline values: CDR1 SEHNR, CDR2 FQNEAQ (reference sequence). Here the CDR3 reads CASSGDSYNEQFF. The CDR3 bases are TGTGCCAGCAGCGGAGACTCCTACAATGAGCAGTTCTTC.

This clonotype was seen at least ten times. J is TRBJ2-1 and V is TRBV5-1; 7 nucleotides align to TRBD1. From germline, CDR1 is SGHRS and CDR2 YFSETQ. The length of the CDR3 is 16 residues. V dropped 2 bases and J dropped 6; count of bases not matched to a gene: 11. CDR3 sequence: CASSLVPNAGGNEQFF. The CDR3 nucleotides read TGCGCCAGCAGCTTAGTTCCTAACGCAGGGGGCAATGAGCAGTTCTTC.

This clonotype was observed many times. The V call is TRBV2, the J call TRBJ2-2; weak D call: TRBD1 (5 bases). Trimming pared 3 bases from V and 5 bases from J, leaving 7 bases between. This CDR3 has 13 amino acids. The germline gives CDR1 SNHLY, CDR2 FYNNEI. The CDR3 loop is CASSDRETGELFF. The CDR3 DNA sequence: TGTGCCAGCAGTGACAGGGAAACCGGGGAGCTGTTTTTT.

At least ten counts were recorded for this clonotype. The gene calls are TRBV20-1 and TRBJ2-7, with D tentatively TRBD2 (5 bases). The V and J ends lost 7 bases and 4 bases respectively, with 8 bases between them. The CDR3 totals 10 residues. CDR1 is DFQATT, CDR2 SNEGSKA, per germline (reference sequence). Here the CDR3 DNA reads TGCAGTGTTGGGAGTTACGAGCAGTACTTC. It specifies CSVGSYEQYF.

This clonotype was counted at least ten times. The rearrangement uses TRBV5-1 and TRBJ1-3; TRBD1 matches 7 bases. This CDR3 is built from 14 residues. Germline V lookup: CDR1 SGHRS, CDR2 YFSETQ. The V gene end was trimmed by 4 bases and the J gene end by 3 bases; junction bases not matched to a gene: 4. The DNA of the CDR3 is TGCGCCAGCAGCCCCGGGACAGATGGAAACACCATATATTTT. Protein product: CASSPGTDGNTIYF.

The rearrangement uses TRBV18 and TRBJ2-1, with TRBD2 matching over 8 bases. This CDR3 spans 16 amino acids. Germline loops: CDR1 KGHSH, CDR2 LQKENI. The junction had 7 bases not matched to a gene; V was cut back by 3 bases and J by 3 bases. CDR3: CASSPPSGGDYNEQFF. The CDR3 coding sequence is TGTGCCAGCTCACCTCCCTCGGGGGGGGACTACAATGAGCAGTTCTTC.